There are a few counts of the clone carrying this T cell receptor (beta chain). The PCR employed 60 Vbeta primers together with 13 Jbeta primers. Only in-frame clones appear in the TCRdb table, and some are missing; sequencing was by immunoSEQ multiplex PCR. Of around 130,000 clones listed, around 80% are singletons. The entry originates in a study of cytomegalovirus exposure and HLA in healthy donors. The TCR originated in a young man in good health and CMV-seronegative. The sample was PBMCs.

For the CDR3, the DNA is TGTGCCAGCAGCTTGGGGGCACGTTCGCCCCAGCATTTT. It yields the protein CASSLGARSPQHF. The chain carries TRBV5-6 and TRBJ1-5; D is ambiguous. CDR3 size: 13 residues. Germline CDR1 SGHDT, CDR2 YYEEEE. V lost 0 bases and J 9 bases, leaving 10 bases between the germline ends.